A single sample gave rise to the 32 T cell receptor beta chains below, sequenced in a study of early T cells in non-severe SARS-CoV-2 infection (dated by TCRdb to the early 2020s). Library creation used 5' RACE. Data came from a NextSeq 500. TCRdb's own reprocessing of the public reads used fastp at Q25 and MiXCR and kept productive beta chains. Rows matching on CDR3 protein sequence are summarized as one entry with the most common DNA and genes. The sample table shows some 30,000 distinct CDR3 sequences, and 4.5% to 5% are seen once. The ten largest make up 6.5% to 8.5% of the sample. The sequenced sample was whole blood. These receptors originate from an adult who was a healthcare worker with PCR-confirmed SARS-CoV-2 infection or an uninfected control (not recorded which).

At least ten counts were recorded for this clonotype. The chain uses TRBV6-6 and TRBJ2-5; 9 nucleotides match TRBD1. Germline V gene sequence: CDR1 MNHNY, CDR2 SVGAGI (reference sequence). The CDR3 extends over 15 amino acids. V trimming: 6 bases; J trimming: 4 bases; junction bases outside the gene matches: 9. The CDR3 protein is CASSSGTGNIETQYF. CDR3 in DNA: TGTGCCAGCAGCTCCGGGACAGGGAATATAGAGACCCAGTACTTC.

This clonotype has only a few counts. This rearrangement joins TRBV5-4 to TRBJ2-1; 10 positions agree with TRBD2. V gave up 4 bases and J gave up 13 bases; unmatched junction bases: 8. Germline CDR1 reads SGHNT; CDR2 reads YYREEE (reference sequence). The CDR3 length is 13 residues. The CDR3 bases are TGTGCCAGCAGCATCGCTAGCGGGGGAGCCCAGTTCTTC. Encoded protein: CASSIASGGAQFF.

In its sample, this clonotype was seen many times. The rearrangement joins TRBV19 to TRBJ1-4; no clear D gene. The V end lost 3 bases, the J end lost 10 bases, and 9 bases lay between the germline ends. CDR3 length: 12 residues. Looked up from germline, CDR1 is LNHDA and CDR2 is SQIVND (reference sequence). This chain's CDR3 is CASSIEAGKLFF. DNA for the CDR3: TGTGCCAGTAGTATCGAGGCGGGAAAACTGTTTTTT.

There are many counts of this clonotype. The DNA of the CDR3 is TGTGCCAGCAGTGAATTGGGACTAGCGGGGGCCTCTAGCACAGATACGCAGTATTTT. This encodes CASSELGLAGASSTDTQYF. The V call is TRBV25-1, the J call TRBJ2-3, with 14 bases fitting TRBD2. The CDR3 contains 19 residues. Looked up from germline, CDR1 is MGHDK and CDR2 is SYGVNS. Germline trimming cut 1 base from V and 0 bases from J; bases unmatched to any gene: 6.

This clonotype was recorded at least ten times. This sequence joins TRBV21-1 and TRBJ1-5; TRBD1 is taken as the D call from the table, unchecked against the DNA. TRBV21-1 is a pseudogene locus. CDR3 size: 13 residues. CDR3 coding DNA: TGTGCCAGCAGCCCACAGGGAAATCAGCCCCAGCATTTT. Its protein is CASSPQGNQPQHF.

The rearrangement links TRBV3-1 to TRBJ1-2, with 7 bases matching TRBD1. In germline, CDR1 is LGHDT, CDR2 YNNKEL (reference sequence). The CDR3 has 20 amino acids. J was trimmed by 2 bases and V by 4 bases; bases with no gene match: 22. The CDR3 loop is CASSLLIQVPGTVGNYGYTF. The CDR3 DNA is TGTGCCAGCAGCCTTCTAATTCAGGTTCCGGGGACAGTGGGCAACTATGGCTACACCTTC.

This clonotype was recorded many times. DNA of the CDR3: TGCAGTGCTAGAGTCCACCTCTCCTACGAGCAGTACTTC. It specifies CSARVHLSYEQYF. This sequence joins TRBV20-1 and TRBJ2-7, with D unresolved. From germline, CDR1 is DFQATT and CDR2 SNEGSKA (reference sequence). V lost 1 base and J 0 bases, leaving 7 bases between the germline ends. The CDR3 is made up of 13 amino acids.

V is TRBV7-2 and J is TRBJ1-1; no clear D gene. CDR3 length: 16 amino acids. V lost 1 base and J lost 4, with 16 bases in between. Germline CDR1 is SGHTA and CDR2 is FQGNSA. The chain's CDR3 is CASSLGRYGKSTEAFF. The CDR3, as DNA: TGTGCCAGCAGCTTAGGGCGATACGGGAAGAGCACTGAAGCTTTCTTT. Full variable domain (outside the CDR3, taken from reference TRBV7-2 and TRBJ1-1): GAGVSQSPSNKVTEKGKDVELRCDPISGHTALYWYRQSLGQGLEFLIYFQGNSAPDKSGLPSDRFSAERTGGSVSTLTIQRTQQEDSAVYLCASSLGRYGKSTEAFFGQGTRLTVV.

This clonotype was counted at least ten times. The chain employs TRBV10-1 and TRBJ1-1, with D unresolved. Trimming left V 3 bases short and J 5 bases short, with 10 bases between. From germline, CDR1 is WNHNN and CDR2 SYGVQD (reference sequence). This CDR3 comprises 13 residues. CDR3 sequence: CASSEGRWTEAFF. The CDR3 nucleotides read TGCGCCAGCAGTGAAGGGAGGTGGACTGAAGCTTTCTTT.

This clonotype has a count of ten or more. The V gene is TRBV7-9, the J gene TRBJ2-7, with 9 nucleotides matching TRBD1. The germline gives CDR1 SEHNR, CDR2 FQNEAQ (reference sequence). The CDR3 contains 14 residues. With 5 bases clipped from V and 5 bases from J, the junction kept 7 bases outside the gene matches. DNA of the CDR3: TGTGCCAGCAGCCCACCGGACAGGGGCCACGAGCAGTACTTC. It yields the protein CASSPPDRGHEQYF.

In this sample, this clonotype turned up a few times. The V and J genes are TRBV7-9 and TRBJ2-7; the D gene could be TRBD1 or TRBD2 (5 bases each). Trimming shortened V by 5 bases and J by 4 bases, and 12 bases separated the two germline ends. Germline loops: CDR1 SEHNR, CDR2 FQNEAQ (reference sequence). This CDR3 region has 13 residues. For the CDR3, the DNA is TGTGCCAGCAGCCCCAGGGAGCGGTACGAGCAGTACTTC. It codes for CASSPRERYEQYF.

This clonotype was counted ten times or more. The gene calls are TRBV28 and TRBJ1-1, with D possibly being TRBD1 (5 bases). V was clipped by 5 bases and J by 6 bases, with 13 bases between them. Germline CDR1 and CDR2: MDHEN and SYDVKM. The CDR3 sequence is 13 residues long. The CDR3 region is CASSMGRLPEAFF. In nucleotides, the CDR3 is TGTGCCAGCAGTATGGGGCGTCTACCTGAAGCTTTCTTT.

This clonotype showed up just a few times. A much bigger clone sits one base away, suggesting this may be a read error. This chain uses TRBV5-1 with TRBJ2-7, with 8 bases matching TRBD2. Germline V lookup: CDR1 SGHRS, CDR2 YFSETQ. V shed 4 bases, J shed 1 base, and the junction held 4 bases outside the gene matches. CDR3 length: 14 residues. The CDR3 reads CASSSGGISYEQYF. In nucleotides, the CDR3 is TGCGCCAGCAGCAGCGGGGGCATATCCTACGAGCAGTACTTC.

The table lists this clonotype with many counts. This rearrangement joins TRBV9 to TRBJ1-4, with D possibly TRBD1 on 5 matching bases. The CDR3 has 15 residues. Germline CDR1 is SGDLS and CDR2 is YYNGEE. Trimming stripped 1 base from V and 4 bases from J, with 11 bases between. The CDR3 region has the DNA TGTGCCAGCAGCGTATCAGGGAAGGATAATGAAAAACTGTTTTTT. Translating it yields CASSVSGKDNEKLFF.

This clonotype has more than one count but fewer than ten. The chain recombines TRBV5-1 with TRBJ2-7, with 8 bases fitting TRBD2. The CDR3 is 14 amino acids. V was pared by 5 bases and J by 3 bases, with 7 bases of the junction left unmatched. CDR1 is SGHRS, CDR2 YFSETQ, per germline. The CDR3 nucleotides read TGCGCCAGCAGGCTGGAACTAGCGGTCTACGAGCAGTACTTC. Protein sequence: CASRLELAVYEQYF.

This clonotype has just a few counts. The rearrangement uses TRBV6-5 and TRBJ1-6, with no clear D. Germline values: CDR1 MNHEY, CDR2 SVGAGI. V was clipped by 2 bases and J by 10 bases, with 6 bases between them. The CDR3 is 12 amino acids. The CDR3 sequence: CASSYQRSPLHF. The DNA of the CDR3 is TGTGCCAGCAGTTACCAACGGTCACCCCTCCACTTT.

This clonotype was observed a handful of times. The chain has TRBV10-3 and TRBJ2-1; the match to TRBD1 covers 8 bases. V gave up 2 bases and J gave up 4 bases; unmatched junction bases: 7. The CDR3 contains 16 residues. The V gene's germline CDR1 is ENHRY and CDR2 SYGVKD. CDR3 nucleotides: TGTGCCATCAGTGAGCCGACAGGGGAACGATACAATGAGCAGTTCTTC. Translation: CAISEPTGERYNEQFF.

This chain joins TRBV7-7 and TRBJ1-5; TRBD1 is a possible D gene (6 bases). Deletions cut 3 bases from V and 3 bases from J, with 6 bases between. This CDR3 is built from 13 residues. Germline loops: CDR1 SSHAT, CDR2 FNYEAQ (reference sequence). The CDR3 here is CASSLGHNQPQHF. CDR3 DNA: TGTGCCAGCAGCTTGGGACACAATCAGCCCCAGCATTTT.

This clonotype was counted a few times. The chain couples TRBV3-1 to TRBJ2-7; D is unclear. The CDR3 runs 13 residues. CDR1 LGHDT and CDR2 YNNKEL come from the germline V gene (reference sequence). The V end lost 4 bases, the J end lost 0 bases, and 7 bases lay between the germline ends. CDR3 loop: CASSRAGSYEQYF. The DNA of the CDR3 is TGTGCCAGCAGCCGTGCCGGCTCCTACGAGCAGTACTTC.

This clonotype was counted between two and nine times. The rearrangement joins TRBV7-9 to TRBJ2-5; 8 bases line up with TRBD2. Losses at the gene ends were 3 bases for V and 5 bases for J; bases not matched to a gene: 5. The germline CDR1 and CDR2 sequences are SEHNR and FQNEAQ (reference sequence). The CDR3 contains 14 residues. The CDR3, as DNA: TGTGCCAGCAGCTTCCAGCGGGGGACGGAGACCCAGTACTTC. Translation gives CASSFQRGTETQYF.

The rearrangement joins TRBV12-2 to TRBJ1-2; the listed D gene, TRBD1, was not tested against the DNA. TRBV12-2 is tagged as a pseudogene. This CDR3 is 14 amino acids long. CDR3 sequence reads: CASRPYRDNYGYTF. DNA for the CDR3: TGTGCAAGTCGCCCCTACAGGGATAACTATGGCTACACCTTC.

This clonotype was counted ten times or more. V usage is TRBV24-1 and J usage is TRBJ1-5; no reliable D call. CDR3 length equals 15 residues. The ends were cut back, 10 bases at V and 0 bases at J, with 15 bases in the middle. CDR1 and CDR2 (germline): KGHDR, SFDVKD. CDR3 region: CATWRVTLSNQPQHF. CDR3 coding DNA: TGTGCCACATGGCGAGTGACCCTTAGCAATCAGCCCCAGCATTTT.

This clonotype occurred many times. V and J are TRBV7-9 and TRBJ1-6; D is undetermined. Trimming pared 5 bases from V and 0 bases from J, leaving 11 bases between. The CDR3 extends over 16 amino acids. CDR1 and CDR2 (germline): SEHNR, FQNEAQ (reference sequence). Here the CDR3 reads CASSPPGSSYNSPLHF. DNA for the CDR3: TGTGCCAGCAGCCCCCCGGGGAGCTCCTATAATTCACCCCTCCACTTT.

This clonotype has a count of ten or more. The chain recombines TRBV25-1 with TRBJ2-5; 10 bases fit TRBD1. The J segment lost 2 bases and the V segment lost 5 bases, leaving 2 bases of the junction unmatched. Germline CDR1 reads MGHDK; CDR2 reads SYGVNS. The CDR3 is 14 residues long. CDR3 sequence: CASSRQGAQETQYF. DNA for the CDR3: TGTGCCAGCAGTAGACAGGGGGCACAAGAGACCCAGTACTTC.

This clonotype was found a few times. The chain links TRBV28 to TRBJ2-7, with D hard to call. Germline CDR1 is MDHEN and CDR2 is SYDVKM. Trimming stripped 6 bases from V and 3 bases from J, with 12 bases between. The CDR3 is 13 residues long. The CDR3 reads CASSKYPVYEQYF. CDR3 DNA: TGTGCCAGCAGCAAGTATCCTGTCTACGAGCAGTACTTC.

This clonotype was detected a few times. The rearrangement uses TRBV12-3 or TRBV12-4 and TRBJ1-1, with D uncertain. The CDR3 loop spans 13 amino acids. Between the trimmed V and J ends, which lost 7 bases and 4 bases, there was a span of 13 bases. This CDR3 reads CASNSGGATEAFF. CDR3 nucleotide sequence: TGTGCCAGCAACTCGGGAGGAGCCACTGAAGCTTTCTTT.

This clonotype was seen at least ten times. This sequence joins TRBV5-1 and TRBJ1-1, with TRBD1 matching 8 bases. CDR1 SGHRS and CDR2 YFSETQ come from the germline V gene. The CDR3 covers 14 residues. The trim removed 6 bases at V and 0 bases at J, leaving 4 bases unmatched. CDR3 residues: CASTGQGLNTEAFF. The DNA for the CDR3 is TGCGCCAGCACCGGACAGGGACTGAACACTGAAGCTTTCTTT.

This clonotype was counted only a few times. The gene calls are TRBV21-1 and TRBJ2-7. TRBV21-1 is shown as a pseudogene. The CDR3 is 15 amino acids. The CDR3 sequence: CASSKVPAASYEQYF. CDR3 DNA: TGTGCCAGCAGCAAAGTGCCGGCTGCCTCCTACGAGCAGTACTTC.

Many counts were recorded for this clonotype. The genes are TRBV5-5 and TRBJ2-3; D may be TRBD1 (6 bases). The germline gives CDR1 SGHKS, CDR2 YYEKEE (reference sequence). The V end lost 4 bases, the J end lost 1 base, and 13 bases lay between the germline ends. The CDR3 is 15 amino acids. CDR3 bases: TGTGCCAGCAGCATAACATGGGGGCGCACAGATACGCAGTATTTT. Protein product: CASSITWGRTDTQYF. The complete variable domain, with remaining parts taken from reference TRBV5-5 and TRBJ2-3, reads DAGVTQSPTHLIKTRGQQVTLRCSPISGHKSVSWYQQVLGQGPQFIFQYYEKEERGRGNFPDRFSARQFPNYSSELNVNALLLGDSALYLCASSITWGRTDTQYFGPGTRLTVL.

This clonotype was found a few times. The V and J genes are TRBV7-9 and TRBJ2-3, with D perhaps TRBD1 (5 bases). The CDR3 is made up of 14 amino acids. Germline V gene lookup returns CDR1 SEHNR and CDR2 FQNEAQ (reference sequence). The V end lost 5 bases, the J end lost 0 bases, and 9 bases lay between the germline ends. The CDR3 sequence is CASSSRGSTDTQYF. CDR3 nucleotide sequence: TGTGCCAGCAGCAGTAGGGGAAGCACAGATACGCAGTATTTT.

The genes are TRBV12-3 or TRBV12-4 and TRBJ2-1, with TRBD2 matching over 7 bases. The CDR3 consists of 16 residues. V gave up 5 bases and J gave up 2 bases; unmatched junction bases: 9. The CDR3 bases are TGTGCCAGCAGTCCGCCTCCCAGCGGGACCTACAATGAGCAGTTCTTC. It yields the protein CASSPPPSGTYNEQFF.

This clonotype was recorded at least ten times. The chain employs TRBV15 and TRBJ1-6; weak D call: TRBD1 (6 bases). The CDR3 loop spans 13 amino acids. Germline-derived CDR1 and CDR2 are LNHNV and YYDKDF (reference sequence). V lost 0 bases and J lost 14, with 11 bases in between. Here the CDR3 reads CATSRDKGETLHF. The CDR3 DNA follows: TGTGCCACCAGCAGAGATAAGGGGGAAACCCTCCACTTT.